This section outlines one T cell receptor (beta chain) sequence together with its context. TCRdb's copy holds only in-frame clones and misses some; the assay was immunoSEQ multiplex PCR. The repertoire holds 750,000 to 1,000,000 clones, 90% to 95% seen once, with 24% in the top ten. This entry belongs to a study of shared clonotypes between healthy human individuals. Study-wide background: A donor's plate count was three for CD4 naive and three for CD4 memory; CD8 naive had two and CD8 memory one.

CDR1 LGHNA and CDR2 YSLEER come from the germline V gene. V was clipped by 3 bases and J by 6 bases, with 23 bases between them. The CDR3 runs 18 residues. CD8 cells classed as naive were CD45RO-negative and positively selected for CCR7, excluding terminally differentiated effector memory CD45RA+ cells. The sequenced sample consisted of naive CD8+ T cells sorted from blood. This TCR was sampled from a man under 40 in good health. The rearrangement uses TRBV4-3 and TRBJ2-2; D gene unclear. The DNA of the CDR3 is TGCGCCAGCAGCCAGGACCCCGTAACAGAGTCGATGGCCGGGGAGCTGTTTTTT. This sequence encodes CASSQDPVTESMAGELFF.